Presented here are 8 T cell receptor beta chains from one specimen sequenced in a study of cytomegalovirus exposure and HLA in healthy donors. PCR involved 60 Vbeta and 13 Jbeta primers. Profiled with immunoSEQ multiplex PCR; TCRdb holds only in-frame clones, not every one. Of about 96,000 clones listed, 60% to 75% were seen once; the top ten hold roughly 3.2%. The sample taken for sequencing was PBMCs. The receptor source for this set is a man aged 60-69 years in good health and CMV-seronegative.

The rearrangement uses TRBV11-2 and TRBJ2-3, with 7 bases fitting TRBD2. This CDR3 is built from 13 residues. V shed 5 bases, J shed 5 bases, and the junction held 4 bases outside the gene matches. Germline CDR1 and CDR2: SGHAT and FQNNGV. The CDR3 loop reads CASSPSGIDTQYF. The DNA of the CDR3 is TGTGCCAGCAGCCCGAGCGGGATAGATACGCAGTATTTT.

The CDR3 coding sequence is TGTGCCAGCTCACCGTCCACGAACACCGGGGAGCTGTTTTTT. This codes for CASSPSTNTGELFF. The rearrangement uses TRBV18 and TRBJ2-2; D remains ambiguous. From germline, CDR1 is KGHSH and CDR2 LQKENI. Trimming cost V 3 bases and J 0 bases, with 5 bases left between them. The CDR3 is made up of 14 amino acids.

This rearrangement joins TRBV11-2 to TRBJ2-7; D not resolved. Germline values: CDR1 SGHAT, CDR2 FQNNGV. Trimming removed 4 bases from V and 3 bases from J, with 4 bases in between. The length of the CDR3 is 11 residues. CDR3 DNA sequence: TGTGCCAGCAGCTACTACTACGAGCAGTACTTC. It codes for CASSYYYEQYF.

The sample holds a few counts of this clone. This sequence joins TRBV6-1 and TRBJ2-3; 8 positions match TRBD2. With V trimmed by 7 bases and J by 2 bases, 8 bases remained unmatched. The CDR3 contains 15 residues. Germline V CDR1 and CDR2: MNHNS, SASEGT. The CDR3 region is CASKPAGVHTDTQYF. CDR3 in DNA: TGTGCCAGCAAGCCAGCGGGAGTGCACACAGATACGCAGTATTTT.

The chain recombines TRBV27 with TRBJ2-7; perhaps TRBD1 as D (6 bases). CDR1 MNHEY and CDR2 SMNVEV come from the germline V gene (reference sequence). Trimming removed 5 bases from V and 1 base from J, with 9 bases in between. This CDR3 is built from 13 residues. The CDR3 reads CASSPQGSYEQYF. CDR3 DNA: TGTGCCAGCAGTCCACAGGGATCCTACGAGCAGTACTTC.

CDR3 coding DNA: TGTGCCAGCAGCTTAGAAATGCGGAAGAACACTGAAGCTTTCTTT. Translating gives CASSLEMRKNTEAFF. The J gene is TRBJ1-1, the V gene TRBV11-3; D is undetermined. Trimming left V 0 bases short and J 1 base short, with 9 bases between. The CDR3 runs to 15 residues. Germline CDR1 and CDR2: SGHNT and YENEEA.

This clone came up a few times. The genes are TRBV18 and TRBJ2-7, with D maybe TRBD1 (6 bases). The CDR3 is 15 residues long. V dropped 0 bases and J dropped 4 bases, with 13 bases sitting between them. CDR1 and CDR2 (germline): KGHSH, LQKENI. In nucleotides, the CDR3 is TGTGCCAGCTCACCACCGGGCAGGGGCCAGTACGAGCAGTACTTC. Protein product: CASSPPGRGQYEQYF.

This sequence joins TRBV28 and TRBJ2-3; D is unresolved. This CDR3 has 13 residues. Germline V gene sequence: CDR1 MDHEN, CDR2 SYDVKM. V was shortened by 6 bases and J by 0 bases, with 7 bases between the two germline ends. CDR3 sequence (DNA): TGTGCCAGCAGGGGCTGGAGCACAGATACGCAGTATTTT. Translated, it gives CASRGWSTDTQYF.